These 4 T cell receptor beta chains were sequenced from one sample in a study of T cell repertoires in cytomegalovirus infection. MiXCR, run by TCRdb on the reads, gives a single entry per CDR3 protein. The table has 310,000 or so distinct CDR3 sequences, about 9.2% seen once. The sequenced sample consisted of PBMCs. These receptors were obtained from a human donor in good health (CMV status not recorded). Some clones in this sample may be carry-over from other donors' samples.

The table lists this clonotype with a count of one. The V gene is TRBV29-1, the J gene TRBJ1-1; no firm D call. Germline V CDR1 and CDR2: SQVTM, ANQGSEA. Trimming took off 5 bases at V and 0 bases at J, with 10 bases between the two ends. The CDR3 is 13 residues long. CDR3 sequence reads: CSVFYVMNTEAFF. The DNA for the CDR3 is TGCAGCGTTTTTTATGTGATGAACACTGAAGCTTTCTTT.

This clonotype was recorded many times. In DNA form, the CDR3 reads TGTGCCAGCAGTTGGGGACCTATTGGTGAGCAGTTCTTC. Translated: CASSWGPIGEQFF. The genes are TRBV12-3 or TRBV12-4 and TRBJ2-1; the D call may be TRBD1 or TRBD2 (5 bases each). This CDR3 is built from 13 residues. The V end was cut by 4 bases, the J end by 9 bases, with 13 bases between.

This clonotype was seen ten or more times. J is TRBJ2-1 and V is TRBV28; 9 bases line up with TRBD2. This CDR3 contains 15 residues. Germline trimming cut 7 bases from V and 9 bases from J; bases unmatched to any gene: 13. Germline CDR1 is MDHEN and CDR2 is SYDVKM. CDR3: CASTPRERGAGEQFF. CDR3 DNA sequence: TGTGCCAGCACCCCAAGGGAGCGGGGGGCCGGTGAGCAGTTCTTC.

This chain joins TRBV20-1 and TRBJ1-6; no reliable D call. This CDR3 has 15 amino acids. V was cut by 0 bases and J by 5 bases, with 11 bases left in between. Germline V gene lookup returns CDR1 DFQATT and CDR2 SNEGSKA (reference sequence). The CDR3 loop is CSAREAPGNNSPLHF. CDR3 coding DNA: TGCAGTGCTAGAGAGGCCCCCGGGAATAATTCACCCCTCCACTTT.